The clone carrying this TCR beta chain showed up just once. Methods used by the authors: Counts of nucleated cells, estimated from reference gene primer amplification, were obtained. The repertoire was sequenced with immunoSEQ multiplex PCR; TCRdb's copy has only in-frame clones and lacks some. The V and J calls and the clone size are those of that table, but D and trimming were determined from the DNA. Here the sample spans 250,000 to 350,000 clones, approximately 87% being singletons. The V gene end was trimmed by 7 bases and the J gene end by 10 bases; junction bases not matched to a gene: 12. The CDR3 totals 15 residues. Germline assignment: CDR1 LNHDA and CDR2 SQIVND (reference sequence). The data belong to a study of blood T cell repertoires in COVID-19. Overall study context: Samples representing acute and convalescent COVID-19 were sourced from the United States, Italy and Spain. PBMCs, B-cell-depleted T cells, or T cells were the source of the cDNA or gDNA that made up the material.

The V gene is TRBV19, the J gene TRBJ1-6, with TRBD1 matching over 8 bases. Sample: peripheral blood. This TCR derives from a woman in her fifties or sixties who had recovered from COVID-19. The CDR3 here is CASTQYRGSNSPLHF. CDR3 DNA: TGTGCCAGTACGCAATACAGGGGGAGTAACTCACCCCTCCACTTT.